This T cell receptor (beta chain) was identified in a study of CD8 T cells in ankylosing spondylitis (dated by TCRdb to about 2017). Study-level background: The study set out to find disease-linked TCR variants by profiling T cell receptor beta repertoires in ankylosing spondylitis patients and healthy donors. The full study cohort was made up of about two dozen ankylosing spondylitis patients and approximately 100 healthy donors. Peripheral blood was sampled, and synovial fluid was also collected from ankylosing spondylitis patients.

The research as a whole found: The disease-linked clones had a CD8+ phenotype and were found at relatively low frequencies in peripheral blood. Blood from ankylosing spondylitis patients appeared to be characterized by a TCR beta motif composed of about eight highly homologous amino acid variants. Some motif variants were previously reported in synovial fluid and blood of reactive arthritis patients, suggesting common disease-initiation mechanisms. Significant enrichment of the disease-linked clones was reported in matched synovial fluid samples from ankylosing spondylitis patients.

This clonotype has just a few counts. It lacks a known antigen. No clone much larger than this one lies a single base away; base qualities are absent. Inclusive of the bounding cysteine and phenylalanine, the CDR3 is 17 residues long. Kept here is only the CDR3 DNA, which spans 51 bases and is read in frame from base 1. Reading the germline V gene (reference sequence) gives CDR1 LGHDT and CDR2 YNNKEL. The junction shows trimming of 1 base on V and 7 bases on J, plus 17 bases between the germline ends. Data came from an Illumina HiSeq 2500. Quantitative 5'-RACE with molecular barcodes was the method used to prepare the TCR beta libraries. In the authors' own workflow: A new computational method based on a probabilistic model of VDJ rearrangement was used to identify disease-linked TCR variants. TCRdb reworked the public reads: Q25 trimming with fastp, MiXCR clone assembly, productive beta chains retained. One record per CDR3 amino acid sequence lists the most common genes and DNA. The authors' filters were not applied to this entry. In this sample the table shows fewer than 500,000 distinct CDR3 sequences, more than 25% of which occur a single time. The ten largest clones represent roughly 0.9% of the sample.

The source is a male donor with ankylosing spondylitis. This receptor chain uses TRBV3-1 and TRBJ1-6, with TRBD1 perhaps the D gene, on 5 matching bases. What was sequenced was blood, either unsorted or a sorted T cell fraction (not recorded which). The CDR3 is CASSQARWTPKNSPLHF. The nucleotide sequence reads TGTGCCAGCAGCCAAGCCCGATGGACACCAAAAAATTCACCCCTCCACTTT.